What follows describes a single TCR beta chain. Data came from immunoSEQ multiplex PCR; TCRdb stores just in-frame clones and leaves some out. This table holds a few hundred thousand clones, around 86% found once. The sample comes from a study of blood T cell repertoires in COVID-19. The V gene lost 8 bases and the J gene lost 0 bases, with 14 bases spanning the gap. The V gene's germline CDR1 is SNHLY and CDR2 FYNNEI. The CDR3 extends over 15 amino acids. The receptor was derived from a woman in her thirties or forties who had recovered from COVID-19. Sequencing was carried out using peripheral blood. The rearrangement uses TRBV2 and TRBJ2-1; no clear D gene. CDR3 in amino acids: CASRVRVSSYNEQFF. DNA of the CDR3: TGTGCCAGCCGTGTTCGTGTCAGCTCCTACAATGAGCAGTTCTTC. Full variable domain (outside the CDR3, taken from reference TRBV2 and TRBJ2-1): EPEVTQTPSHQVTQMGQEVILRCVPISNHLYFYWYRQILGQKVEFLVSFYNNEISEKSEIFDDQFSVERPDGSNFTLKIRSTKLEDSAMYFCASRVRVSSYNEQFFGPGTRLTVL.